This T cell receptor (beta chain) was documented in a study of beta chain features in type 1 diabetes. Germline CDR1 SGHDT, CDR2 YYEEEE. There are 14 residues in the CDR3. Deletions cut 2 bases from V and 10 bases from J, with 16 bases between. A remark on this clone: Its antigen is currently unknown.

Study-level results: Among all four CD4+ subsets, Type 1 diabetes patients had TCRB CDR3s that were moderately but significantly shorter.

Expressed TCRB transcripts were sequenced after all isolated RNA was converted to cDNA. TCRdb's table, derived via immunoSEQ multiplex PCR, lists solely in-frame clones and lacks some. The sample shows 200,000 to 250,000 clones, under 20% of them seen only once. Central memory, naive, regulatory and stem cell-like memory CD4+ cells were sorted by CD45RO/CCR7/CD25/CD127/CD95/CD27. The origin of this receptor is a man aged 30 to 39 with type 1 diabetes. The chain recombines TRBV5-6 with TRBJ2-1, with D perhaps matching TRBD2 (6 bases). Specimen: naive CD4+ T cells from blood. CDR3 coding DNA: TGTGCCAGCAGCTTTTTGGGAGGTTTACAGGAGCAGTTCTTC. It encodes CASSFLGGLQEQFF.